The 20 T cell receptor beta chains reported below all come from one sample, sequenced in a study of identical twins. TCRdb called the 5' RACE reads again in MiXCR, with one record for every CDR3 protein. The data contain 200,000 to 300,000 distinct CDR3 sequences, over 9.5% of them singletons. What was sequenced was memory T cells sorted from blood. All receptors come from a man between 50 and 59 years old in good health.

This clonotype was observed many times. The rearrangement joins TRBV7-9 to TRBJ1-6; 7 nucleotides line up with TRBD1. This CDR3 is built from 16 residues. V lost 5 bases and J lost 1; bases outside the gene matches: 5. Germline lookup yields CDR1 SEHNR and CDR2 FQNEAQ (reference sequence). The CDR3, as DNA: TGTGCCAGCAGCGATGGGGACAGATCCTATAATTCACCCCTCCACTTT. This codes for CASSDGDRSYNSPLHF.

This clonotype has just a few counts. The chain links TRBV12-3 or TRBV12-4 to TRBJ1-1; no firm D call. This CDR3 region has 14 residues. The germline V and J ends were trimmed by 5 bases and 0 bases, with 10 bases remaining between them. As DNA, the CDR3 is TGTGCCAGCAGTGCCCGTTCAGTGAACACTGAAGCTTTCTTT. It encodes CASSARSVNTEAFF.

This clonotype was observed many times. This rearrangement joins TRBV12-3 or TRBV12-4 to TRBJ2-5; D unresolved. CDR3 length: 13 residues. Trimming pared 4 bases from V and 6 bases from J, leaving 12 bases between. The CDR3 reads CASSSGSRKTQYF. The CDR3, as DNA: TGTGCCAGCAGTTCGGGCAGCCGGAAGACCCAGTACTTC.

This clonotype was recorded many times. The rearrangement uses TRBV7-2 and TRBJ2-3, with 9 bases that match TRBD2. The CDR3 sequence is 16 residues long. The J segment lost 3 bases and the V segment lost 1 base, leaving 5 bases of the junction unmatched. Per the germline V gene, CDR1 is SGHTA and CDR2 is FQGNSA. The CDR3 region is CASSLGLAGRTDTQYF. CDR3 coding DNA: TGTGCCAGCAGCTTAGGTCTAGCGGGAAGGACAGATACGCAGTATTTT. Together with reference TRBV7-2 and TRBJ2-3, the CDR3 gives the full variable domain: GAGVSQSPSNKVTEKGKDVELRCDPISGHTALYWYRQSLGQGLEFLIYFQGNSAPDKSGLPSDRFSAERTGGSVSTLTIQRTQQEDSAVYLCASSLGLAGRTDTQYFGPGTRLTVL.

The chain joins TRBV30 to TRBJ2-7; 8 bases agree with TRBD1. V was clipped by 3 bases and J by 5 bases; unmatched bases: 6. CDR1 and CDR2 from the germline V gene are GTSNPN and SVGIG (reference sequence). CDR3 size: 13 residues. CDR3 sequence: CAWSRDRGDEQYF. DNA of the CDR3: TGTGCCTGGAGCCGAGACAGGGGCGACGAGCAGTACTTC.

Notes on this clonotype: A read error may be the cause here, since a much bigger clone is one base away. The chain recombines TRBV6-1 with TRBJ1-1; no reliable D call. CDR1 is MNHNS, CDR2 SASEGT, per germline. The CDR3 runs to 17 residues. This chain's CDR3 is CASSETRVTHGNTGAFF. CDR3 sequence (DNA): TGTGCCAGCAGTGAAACTAGAGTCACCCACGGGAACACTGGAGCTTTCTTT.

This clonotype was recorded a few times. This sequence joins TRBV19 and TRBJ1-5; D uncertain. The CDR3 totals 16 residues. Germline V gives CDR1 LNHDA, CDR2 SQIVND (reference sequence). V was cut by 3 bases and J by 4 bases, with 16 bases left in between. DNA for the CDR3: TGTGCCAGTAGTATTTTTGTCTGGCAGGCTAATCAGCCCCAGCATTTT. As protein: CASSIFVWQANQPQHF.

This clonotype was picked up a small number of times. The DNA of the CDR3 is TGTGCCAGCAGTACGGCGGGACAGGGTTTCAATCAGCCCCAGCATTTT. It codes for CASSTAGQGFNQPQHF. The chain couples TRBV6-1 to TRBJ1-5; 9 bases map to TRBD1. Germline V gene data show CDR1 as MNHNS and CDR2 as SASEGT. J gave up 3 bases and V 5 bases, and 8 bases lay outside the gene matches. The CDR3 contains 16 residues.

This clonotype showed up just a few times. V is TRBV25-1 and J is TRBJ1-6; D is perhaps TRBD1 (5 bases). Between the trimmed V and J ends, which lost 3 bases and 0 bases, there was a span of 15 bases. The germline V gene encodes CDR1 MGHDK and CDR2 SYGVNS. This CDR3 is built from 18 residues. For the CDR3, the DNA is TGTGCCAGCAGTGAGGAGGAGGGGTTTAGCTCCTATAATTCACCCCTCCACTTT. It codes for CASSEEEGFSSYNSPLHF.

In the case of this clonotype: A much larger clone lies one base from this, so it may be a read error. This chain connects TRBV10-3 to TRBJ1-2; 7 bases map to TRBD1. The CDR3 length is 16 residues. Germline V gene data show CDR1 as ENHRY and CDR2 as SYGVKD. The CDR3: CAIIEIGQVLLGGYTF. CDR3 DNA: TGTGCCATCATTGAGATAGGACAGGTCCTTCTGGGAGGCTACACCTTC.

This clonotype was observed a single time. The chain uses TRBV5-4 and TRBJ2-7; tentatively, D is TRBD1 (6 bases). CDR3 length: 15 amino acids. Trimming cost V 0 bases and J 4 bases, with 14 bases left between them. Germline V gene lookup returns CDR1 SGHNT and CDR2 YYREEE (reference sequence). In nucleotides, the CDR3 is TGTGCCAGCAGCTTGGACAGGGCGGTTGCGTACGAGCAGTACTTC. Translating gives CASSLDRAVAYEQYF.

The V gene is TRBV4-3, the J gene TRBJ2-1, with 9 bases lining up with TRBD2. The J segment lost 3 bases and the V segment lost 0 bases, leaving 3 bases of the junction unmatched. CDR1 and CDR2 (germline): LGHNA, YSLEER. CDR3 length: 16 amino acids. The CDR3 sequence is CASSQDGTSSYNEQFF. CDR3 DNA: TGCGCCAGCAGCCAAGATGGGACTAGCAGCTACAATGAGCAGTTCTTC.

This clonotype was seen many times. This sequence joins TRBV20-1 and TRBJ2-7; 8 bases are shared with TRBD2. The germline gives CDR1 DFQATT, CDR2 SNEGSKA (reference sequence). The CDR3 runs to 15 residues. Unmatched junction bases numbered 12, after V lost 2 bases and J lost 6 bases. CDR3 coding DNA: TGCAGTGCTAGACTATTACCAGCGGGAGTAGCCGAGCAGTACTTC. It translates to CSARLLPAGVAEQYF.

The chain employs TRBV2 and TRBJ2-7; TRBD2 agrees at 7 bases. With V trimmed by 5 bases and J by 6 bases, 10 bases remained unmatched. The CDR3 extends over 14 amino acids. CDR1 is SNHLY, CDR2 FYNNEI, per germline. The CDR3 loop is CASSRDYSWGEQYF. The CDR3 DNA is TGTGCCAGCAGTCGGGACTACTCATGGGGCGAGCAGTACTTC.

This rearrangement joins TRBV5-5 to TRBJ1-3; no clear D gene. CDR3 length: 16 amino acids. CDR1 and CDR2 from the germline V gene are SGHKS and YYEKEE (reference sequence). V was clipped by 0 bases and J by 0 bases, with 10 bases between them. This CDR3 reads CASSLVDGVSGNTIYF. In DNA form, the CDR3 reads TGTGCCAGCAGCTTGGTTGATGGGGTCTCTGGAAACACCATATATTTT.

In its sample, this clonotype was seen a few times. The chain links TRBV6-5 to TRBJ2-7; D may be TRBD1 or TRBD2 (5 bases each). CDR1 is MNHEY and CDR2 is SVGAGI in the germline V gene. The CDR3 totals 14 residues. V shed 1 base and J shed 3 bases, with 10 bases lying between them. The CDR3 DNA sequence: TGTGCCAGCAGTTACTACGGGGCGGACTACGAGCAGTACTTC. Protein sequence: CASSYYGADYEQYF.

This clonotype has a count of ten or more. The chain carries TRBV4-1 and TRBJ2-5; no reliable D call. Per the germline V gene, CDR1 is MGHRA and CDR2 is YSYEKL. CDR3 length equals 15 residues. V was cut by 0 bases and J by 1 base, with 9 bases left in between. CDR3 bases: TGCGCCAGCAGCCAAGAGGGGTTTAGCCAAGAGACCCAGTACTTC. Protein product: CASSQEGFSQETQYF.

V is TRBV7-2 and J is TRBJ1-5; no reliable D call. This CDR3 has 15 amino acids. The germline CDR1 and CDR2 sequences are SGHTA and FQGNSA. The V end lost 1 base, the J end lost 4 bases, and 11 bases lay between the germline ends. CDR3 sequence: CASSLVVGQNQPQHF. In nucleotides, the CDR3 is TGTGCCAGCAGCTTAGTCGTAGGGCAGAATCAGCCCCAGCATTTT.

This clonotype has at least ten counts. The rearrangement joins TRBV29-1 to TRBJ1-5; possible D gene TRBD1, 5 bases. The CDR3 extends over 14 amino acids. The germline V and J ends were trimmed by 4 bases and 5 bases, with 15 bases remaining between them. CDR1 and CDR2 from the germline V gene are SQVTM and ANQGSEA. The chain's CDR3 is CSVGSSGPDQPQHF. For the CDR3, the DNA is TGCAGCGTTGGAAGTTCGGGGCCGGATCAGCCCCAGCATTTT.

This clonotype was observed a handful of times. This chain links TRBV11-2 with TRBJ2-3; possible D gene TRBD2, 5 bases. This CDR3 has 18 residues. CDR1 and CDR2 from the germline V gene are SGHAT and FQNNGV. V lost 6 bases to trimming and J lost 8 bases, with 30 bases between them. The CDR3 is CASSPPRGSLFLRGTQYF. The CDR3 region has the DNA TGTGCCAGCAGTCCACCCCGGGGTAGCTTGTTTTTGCGTGGTACGCAGTATTTT.